Presented here are 22 T cell receptor beta chains from one specimen sequenced in a study of T cell responses to AZD1222 COVID-19 vaccine. Clones were read by immunoSEQ multiplex PCR, and TCRdb kept only the in-frame ones, dropping some. There are 150,000 or so clones in the sample; 85% to 95% occur only once, and 0.91% lies in the top ten. The material was peripheral blood, obtained on day 0 of MenACWY control vaccination. These receptors were collected from an adult in good health.

The rearrangement uses TRBV5-1 and TRBJ2-3; 12 bases fit TRBD1. The CDR3 runs to 15 residues. The V gene's germline CDR1 is SGHRS and CDR2 YFSETQ. Germline trimming cut 4 bases from V and 5 bases from J; bases unmatched to any gene: 5. The CDR3 DNA is TGCGCCAGCAGCCCCGGGACAGGGGGCGAAGATACGCAGTATTTT. Residues: CASSPGTGGEDTQYF. Looking up the rest from reference TRBV5-1 and TRBJ2-3 gives the full variable domain: KAGVTQTPRYLIKTRGQQVTLSCSPISGHRSVSWYQQTPGQGLQFLFEYFSETQRNKGNFPGRFSGRQFSNSRSEMNVSTLELGDSALYLCASSPGTGGEDTQYFGPGTRLTVL.

The chain links TRBV14 to TRBJ2-7, with a possible D match to TRBD2 (7 bases). The germline V gene has CDR1 SGHDN and CDR2 FVKESK. The CDR3 is 17 amino acids. V gave up 0 bases and J gave up 3 bases, with 18 bases separating them. CDR3 protein: CASSQDFKWGGVYEQYF. The CDR3 DNA follows: TGTGCCAGCAGCCAAGATTTTAAGTGGGGGGGCGTCTACGAGCAGTACTTC.

The chain carries TRBV3-1 (or the pseudogene TRBV3-2) and TRBJ2-2; D possibly corresponds to TRBD2 (5 bases). V was pared by 1 base and J by 1 base, with 10 bases between. Germline values: CDR1 LGHDT, CDR2 YNNKEL (reference sequence). The CDR3 extends over 16 amino acids. CDR3 sequence reads: CASSQVNGRNTGELFF. The CDR3 nucleotides are TGTGCCAGCAGCCAAGTCAATGGGAGGAACACCGGGGAGCTGTTTTTT.

The chain combines TRBV3-1 (or the pseudogene TRBV3-2) with TRBJ1-6; D is unclear. Looked up from germline, CDR1 is LGHDT and CDR2 is YNNKEL (reference sequence). V was clipped by 3 bases and J by 4 bases, with 10 bases between them. The CDR3 is made up of 15 amino acids. CDR3 loop: CASSHPGGYNSPLHF. The DNA of the CDR3 is TGTGCCAGCAGCCACCCAGGTGGTTATAATTCACCCCTCCACTTT.

The chain joins TRBV6-2 or TRBV6-3 to TRBJ1-5; unclear D gene. V shed 4 bases and J shed 6 bases, with 7 bases lying between them. The germline gives CDR1 MNHEY, CDR2 SVGEGT. This CDR3 contains 12 residues. Here the CDR3 reads CASSWRGQPQHF. CDR3 DNA sequence: TGTGCCAGCAGTTGGCGGGGTCAGCCCCAGCATTTT.

The chain is built from TRBV5-1 and TRBJ1-2; D not resolved. This CDR3 comprises 14 residues. Per the germline V gene, CDR1 is SGHRS and CDR2 is YFSETQ. The V end was cut by 0 bases, the J end by 4 bases, with 10 bases between. CDR3 coding DNA: TGCGCCAGCAGCTTGGTAGGCAGCTCCTATGGCTACACCTTC. It specifies CASSLVGSSYGYTF.

The chain has TRBV28 and TRBJ1-1, with 9 nucleotides matching TRBD1. The junction had 4 bases not matched to a gene; V was cut back by 3 bases and J by 8 bases. Germline-derived CDR1 and CDR2 are MDHEN and SYDVKM. The CDR3 runs to 13 residues. The CDR3 here is CASSLTGGTEAFF. The CDR3 nucleotides read TGTGCCAGCAGTTTGACAGGGGGTACCGAAGCTTTCTTT.

The chain joins TRBV7-9 to TRBJ2-1, with 9 nucleotides matching TRBD2. The CDR3 loop spans 15 amino acids. Unmatched junction bases numbered 6, after V lost 5 bases and J lost 4 bases. CDR1 and CDR2 (germline): SEHNR, FQNEAQ (reference sequence). The CDR3 region is CASSRLAGIYNEQFF. In DNA, the CDR3 is TGTGCCAGCAGCCGGCTAGCGGGGATTTACAATGAGCAGTTCTTC.

The chain joins TRBV28 to TRBJ1-2; 8 nucleotides match TRBD1. Germline V gives CDR1 MDHEN, CDR2 SYDVKM. The V segment lost 4 bases and the J segment 8 bases; nucleotides outside the gene matches: 9. The CDR3 sequence is 14 residues long. Written as DNA, the CDR3 is TGTGCCAGCAGTTGGTCTCAGGGGGCGCAAGGCTACACCTTC. Translating it yields CASSWSQGAQGYTF.

The chain employs TRBV6-5 and TRBJ1-3, with 7 bases fitting TRBD1. Germline-derived CDR1 and CDR2 are MNHEY and SVGAGI. The CDR3 length is 14 residues. V gave up 10 bases and J gave up 0 bases; unmatched junction bases: 6. This CDR3 is CATIPGGSGNTIYF. The DNA of the CDR3 is TGTGCCACCATTCCAGGGGGCTCTGGAAACACCATATATTTT.

The J gene is TRBJ2-7, the V gene TRBV27, with a possible D match to TRBD2 (5 bases). Trimming pared 2 bases from V and 6 bases from J, leaving 8 bases between. Per the germline V gene, CDR1 is MNHEY and CDR2 is SMNVEV (reference sequence). This CDR3 is 12 amino acids long. CDR3 residues: CASSLVSGEQYF. CDR3 nucleotide sequence: TGTGCCAGCAGTTTAGTAAGCGGCGAGCAGTACTTC.

This sequence joins TRBV2 and TRBJ1-6; TRBD1 agrees at 10 bases. Germline CDR1 reads SNHLY; CDR2 reads FYNNEI. This CDR3 region has 16 residues. V lost 5 bases, J lost 9 bases, and 10 bases stayed unmatched. Here the CDR3 reads CASSLTGGAGASPLHF. CDR3 sequence (DNA): TGTGCCAGCAGTTTGACAGGGGGCGCAGGTGCTTCACCCCTCCACTTT.

The chain employs TRBV27 and TRBJ2-7; no reliable D call. Germline-derived CDR1 and CDR2 are MNHEY and SMNVEV (reference sequence). Trimming removed 6 bases from V and 3 bases from J, with 15 bases in between. This CDR3 comprises 14 residues. The CDR3 coding sequence is TGTGCCAGCAGCCCCTTCGGATATAACTACGAGCAGTACTTC. Translating gives CASSPFGYNYEQYF.

This chain connects TRBV4-2 to TRBJ1-3; TRBD1 matches 8 bases. In germline, CDR1 is LGHNA, CDR2 YNFKEQ. The CDR3 is made up of 18 amino acids. V shed 0 bases, J shed 0 bases, and the junction held 7 bases outside the gene matches. CDR3 residues: CASSQEGQALFSGNTIYF. The CDR3 DNA reads as TGTGCCAGCAGCCAAGAGGGACAGGCTTTGTTCTCTGGAAACACCATATATTTT.

The J gene is TRBJ1-1, the V gene TRBV5-1; D remains unclear. Germline values: CDR1 SGHRS, CDR2 YFSETQ. This CDR3 has 15 residues. Trimming removed 5 bases from V and 3 bases from J, with 17 bases in between. CDR3 DNA: TGCGCCAGCAGTAAAAACCCCCAAACGGACACTGAAGCTTTCTTT. Its translation is CASSKNPQTDTEAFF.

The chain joins TRBV28 to TRBJ1-2; 9 nucleotides align to TRBD1. The germline V gene has CDR1 MDHEN and CDR2 SYDVKM. With 6 bases clipped from V and 8 bases from J, the junction kept 7 bases outside the gene matches. This CDR3 has 13 residues. CDR3 residues: CASSPPGTGGYTF. Written as DNA, the CDR3 is TGTGCCAGCAGCCCCCCCGGGACAGGGGGCTACACCTTC.

CDR3 protein: CASLRQGGEKLFF. The CDR3 DNA sequence: TGTGCCAGCCTCAGGCAGGGGGGTGAAAAACTGTTTTTT. The rearrangement joins TRBV28 to TRBJ1-4; TRBD1 aligns across 7 bases. CDR1 is MDHEN, CDR2 SYDVKM, per germline. With V trimmed by 8 bases and J by 7 bases, 7 bases remained unmatched. The CDR3 covers 13 residues.

The V gene is TRBV5-1, the J gene TRBJ2-5, with 11 positions matching TRBD1. This CDR3 is built from 16 residues. The J segment lost 4 bases and the V segment lost 5 bases, leaving 10 bases of the junction unmatched. Per the germline V gene, CDR1 is SGHRS and CDR2 is YFSETQ. CDR3 protein: CASRYPRDRGGETQYF. The CDR3 DNA reads TGCGCCAGCAGATACCCCAGGGACAGGGGGGGAGAGACCCAGTACTTC.

The chain links TRBV10-3 to TRBJ1-1; 8 nucleotides line up with TRBD1. V dropped 5 bases and J dropped 7; count of bases not matched to a gene: 3. This CDR3 has 12 residues. Germline-derived CDR1 and CDR2 are ENHRY and SYGVKD. CDR3 in DNA: TGTGCCATCAGTTCCGGACAGGGTGAAGCTTTCTTT. Translating gives CAISSGQGEAFF.

As to this clone: Other DNA sequences of this sample code for an identical CDR3. The chain is built from TRBV19 and TRBJ1-1; D ambiguous. Germline loops: CDR1 LNHDA, CDR2 SQIVND (reference sequence). V was clipped by 0 bases and J by 5 bases, with 7 bases between them. The CDR3 runs to 13 residues. CDR3 residues: CASSIDGETEAFF. Here the CDR3 DNA reads TGTGCCAGTAGTATAGACGGAGAAACTGAAGCTTTCTTT.

The chain is built from TRBV19 and TRBJ1-2; tentative D call: TRBD1 (6 bases). Trimming took 6 bases from V and 2 from J, leaving 13 bases between them. Germline CDR1 is LNHDA and CDR2 is SQIVND (reference sequence). The CDR3 has 14 amino acids. Written as DNA, the CDR3 is TGTGCCAGTAGCCTTGGACAGCAAAACTATGGCTACACCTTC. Its translation is CASSLGQQNYGYTF.

The CDR3, as DNA: TGTGCCAGCAGTGAGCGGCAGGTGGACGGCTACACCTTC. Residues: CASSERQVDGYTF. The chain joins TRBV6-1 to TRBJ1-2; D is ambiguous. CDR1 MNHNS and CDR2 SASEGT come from the germline V gene. CDR3 length: 13 amino acids. V shed 3 bases and J shed 8 bases, with 13 bases lying between them.